This T cell receptor beta chain was identified in a study of long-term antiretroviral therapy in people with HIV. Sequencing used immunoSEQ v3.0 at survey level. Sequencing used immunoSEQ multiplex PCR; TCRdb keeps in-frame clones, though not all of them. The sample holds 8,000 to 10,000 clones, 81% seen once. The CDR3 covers 13 residues. The germline CDR1 and CDR2 sequences are MNHNS and SASEGT. This clone was seen just once. A junction end diverges from the germline sequence, so it may reflect a read error. This sample comprised unsorted PBMCs, obtained 0.7 years after starting antiretroviral therapy. The TCR was taken from a man aged 40-55 years with HIV. The chain employs TRBV6-1 and TRBJ2-5; 8 nucleotides match TRBD2. In DNA, the CDR3 is TGTGCCAGCATTCACAGACCCAGGACTAGCTTAAACTTC. Translating gives CASIHRPRTSLNF.